This entry lists 15 T cell receptor beta chains sequenced from one sample in a study of blood T cells in healthy people across ages. The authors ran a second PCR of about 6 to 12 cycles using a sample-barcoded 5' primer and a J-beta primer mix. TCRdb passed the 5' RACE reads through MiXCR, listing each CDR3 protein once. Of some 1.6 million distinct CDR3 sequences in the sample, around 36% were seen once. The sequenced sample consisted of blood. The receptor set was obtained from a woman aged 25-40 years in good health.

Only a few counts were recorded for this clonotype. The chain joins TRBV25-1 to TRBJ2-7; TRBD1 matches 7 bases. CDR3 length equals 15 residues. CDR1 and CDR2 (germline): MGHDK, SYGVNS. V lost 1 base to trimming and J lost 4 bases; unmatched junction nucleotides: 7. The CDR3 reads CASSESGTASYEQYF. CDR3 nucleotides: TGTGCCAGCAGTGAATCGGGGACAGCCTCTTACGAGCAGTACTTC.

This chain connects TRBV10-1 to TRBJ2-7, with D maybe TRBD1 (5 bases). The CDR3 loop spans 13 amino acids. Germline CDR1 and CDR2: WNHNN and SYGVQD (reference sequence). Trimming took off 0 bases at V and 4 bases at J, with 7 bases between the two ends. The CDR3 DNA is TGCGCCAGCAGTGAGTCGCCAGGGTACGAGCAGTACTTC. Protein sequence: CASSESPGYEQYF.

A few counts support this clonotype. This chain uses TRBV7-6 with TRBJ2-1; D perhaps matches TRBD1 (6 bases). This CDR3 has 15 residues. Germline V gene data show CDR1 as SGHVS and CDR2 as FNYEAQ. Trimming pared 2 bases from V and 5 bases from J, leaving 13 bases between. CDR3 DNA sequence: TGTGCCAGCAGCTTATTAGGGGGTCTTGACAATGAGCAGTTCTTC. Protein sequence: CASSLLGGLDNEQFF.

This clonotype has a handful of counts. The chain joins TRBV7-9 to TRBJ1-4; TRBD1 matches 7 bases. V was pared by 1 base and J by 5 bases, with 4 bases of the junction left unmatched. The CDR3 covers 15 residues. Germline CDR1 SEHNR, CDR2 FQNEAQ (reference sequence). The CDR3 is CASSLGDSGNEKLFF. In DNA form, the CDR3 reads TGTGCCAGCAGCTTAGGGGACAGCGGAAATGAAAAACTGTTTTTT.

This clonotype was observed a handful of times. The CDR3 loop is CASSPRQGVTEAFF. The CDR3, as DNA: TGTGCCAGCAGTCCCCGCCAGGGAGTCACTGAAGCTTTCTTT. This sequence joins TRBV12-3 or TRBV12-4 and TRBJ1-1, with a weak D call TRBD1 (5 bases). V dropped 5 bases and J dropped 4 bases, with 14 bases sitting between them. This CDR3 comprises 14 residues.

This clonotype was counted at least ten times. This rearrangement joins TRBV27 to TRBJ2-3; 8 bases are a match to TRBD2. From germline, CDR1 is MNHEY and CDR2 SMNVEV (reference sequence). V dropped 2 bases and J dropped 3; count of bases not matched to a gene: 7. The CDR3 length is 16 residues. The CDR3 sequence is CASSLSGRAVTDTQYF. The CDR3 nucleotides are TGTGCCAGCAGTTTAAGCGGGAGAGCGGTGACAGATACGCAGTATTTT.

This clonotype appeared a few times. The chain employs TRBV20-1 and TRBJ1-5, with TRBD1 as a possible D gene (6 bases). The V end was cut by 4 bases, the J end by 3 bases, with 16 bases between. This CDR3 region has 15 residues. Germline V gene sequence: CDR1 DFQATT, CDR2 SNEGSKA (reference sequence). In DNA, the CDR3 is TGCAGTGCTACCGACACCGGGACATCCAATCAGCCCCAGCATTTT. Amino acid sequence: CSATDTGTSNQPQHF.

This sequence joins TRBV20-1 and TRBJ2-4; 12 bases align to TRBD2. The CDR3 spans 14 residues. Per germline, CDR1 DFQATT and CDR2 SNEGSKA (reference sequence). The ends lost 5 bases at V and 13 bases at J; junction bases unmatched: 12. This chain's CDR3 is CSAGRTSGAQEQYF. The DNA for the CDR3 is TGCAGTGCTGGGCGGACTAGCGGGGCCCAGGAGCAGTACTTC.

The V call is TRBV20-1, the J call TRBJ1-4; no reliable D call. V was pared by 5 bases and J by 13 bases, with 20 bases between. CDR1 DFQATT and CDR2 SNEGSKA come from the germline V gene (reference sequence). The CDR3 is 13 amino acids. CDR3 region: CSAGPGLSSGLFF. The CDR3, as DNA: TGCAGTGCTGGCCCCGGACTGTCATCGGGACTGTTTTTT.

The chain carries TRBV20-1 and TRBJ2-1; D might be TRBD1 (6 bases). Germline CDR1 is DFQATT and CDR2 is SNEGSKA (reference sequence). The CDR3 length is 15 residues. Trimming removed 3 bases from V and 3 bases from J, with 15 bases in between. Here the CDR3 DNA reads TGCAGTGCTAGGGCTGGGGGACAAGGCTACAATGAGCAGTTCTTC. Amino acids: CSARAGGQGYNEQFF.

About this clonotype itself: Since a much larger clone is just one base distant, this may be a read error. The chain carries TRBV7-2 and TRBJ2-7; D not resolved. CDR3 length: 13 amino acids. The germline gives CDR1 SGHTA, CDR2 FQGNSA. The CDR3 bases are TGTGCCAGCGGCTTAGTTATCTCGAGGGAGCAGTACTTC. As protein: CASGLVISREQYF. Supplemented by reference TRBV7-2 and TRBJ2-7, the full variable domain reads GAGVSQSPSNKVTEKGKDVELRCDPISGHTALYWYRQSLGQGLEFLIYFQGNSAPDKSGLPSDRFSAERTGGSVSTLTIQRTQQEDSAVYLCASGLVISREQYFGPGTRLTVT.

The rearrangement links TRBV29-1 to TRBJ2-3; D tentatively reads TRBD1 or TRBD2 (5 bases each). The CDR3 is made up of 14 amino acids. Germline V CDR1 and CDR2: SQVTM, ANQGSEA. V gave up 2 bases and J gave up 3 bases, with 12 bases separating them. The CDR3 protein is CSVELGDGTDTQYF. Here the CDR3 DNA reads TGCAGCGTTGAATTAGGGGACGGGACAGATACGCAGTATTTT.

The V call is TRBV12-3 or TRBV12-4, the J call TRBJ1-6; possible D gene TRBD1, 6 bases. Trimming stripped 6 bases from V and 7 bases from J, with 16 bases between. There are 15 residues in the CDR3. The CDR3 loop is CASRPDPGQNSPLHF. The CDR3 bases are TGTGCCAGCAGGCCCGATCCGGGACAAAATTCACCCCTCCACTTT.

The V call is TRBV5-4, the J call TRBJ1-1, with 9 bases matching TRBD1. J gave up 1 base and V 1 base, and 11 bases lay outside the gene matches. This CDR3 is built from 18 residues. Germline values: CDR1 SGHNT, CDR2 YYREEE (reference sequence). The CDR3 loop is CASSLLGTGKNPNTEAFF. CDR3 nucleotides: TGTGCCAGCAGCTTGCTCGGGACAGGGAAAAATCCGAACACTGAAGCTTTCTTT.

The V call is TRBV10-3, the J call TRBJ2-5; the D is unclear. Matching the DNA end better, TRBJ2-7 makes the J call doubtful. This CDR3 has 12 residues. CDR1 is ENHRY and CDR2 is SYGVKD in the germline V gene. In nucleotides, the CDR3 is TGTGCCATCAGTGAGCGGTTATACGAGCAGTACTTC. Translating it yields CAISERLYEQYF.